The 16 T cell receptor beta chains presented below share a single source sample, sequenced in a study of response to subunit inactivated influenza vaccine. TCRdb re-called the RT-PCR reads through MiXCR, storing one row per CDR3 protein. The sample lists about 800,000 distinct CDR3 sequences, approximately 22% occurring once. The source material was PBMCs from blood, sampled approximately 5 days after vaccination. Receptors were obtained from a man in his forties or fifties who received an inactivated influenza vaccine.

The chain joins TRBV27 to TRBJ2-3, with TRBD2 matching 13 bases. The CDR3 sequence is 15 residues long. V was clipped by 6 bases and J by 4 bases; unmatched bases: 4. The germline V gene encodes CDR1 MNHEY and CDR2 SMNVEV (reference sequence). The CDR3 here is CASRGLAGSADTQYF. CDR3 DNA: TGTGCCAGCAGGGGACTAGCGGGATCAGCAGATACGCAGTATTTT.

The count of this clonotype is one. This sequence joins TRBV10-3 and TRBJ2-2, with TRBD1 identical over 11 bases. Unmatched junction bases numbered 1, after V lost 6 bases and J lost 4 bases. Germline loops: CDR1 ENHRY, CDR2 SYGVKD. This CDR3 has 14 residues. The CDR3 is CAIRGQGGTGELFF. The CDR3 DNA follows: TGTGCCATCAGGGGACAGGGGGGCACCGGGGAGCTGTTTTTT.

This clonotype has only one observation. This rearrangement joins TRBV27 to TRBJ1-1, with 10 bases aligning to TRBD1. The junction had 1 base not matched to a gene; V was cut back by 0 bases and J by 3 bases. The CDR3 extends over 15 amino acids. Germline-derived CDR1 and CDR2 are MNHEY and SMNVEV (reference sequence). The CDR3 nucleotides read TGTGCCAGCAGTTTATCGGGACAGGGGTACACTGAAGCTTTCTTT. Amino acids: CASSLSGQGYTEAFF.

This clonotype was detected once. V gene TRBV5-1 combines with J gene TRBJ2-1; 12 positions agree with TRBD2. Germline CDR1 reads SGHRS; CDR2 reads YFSETQ. With 0 bases clipped from V and 6 bases from J, the junction kept 4 bases outside the gene matches. The CDR3 runs 16 residues. The CDR3 DNA reads TGCGCCAGCAGCTTGGACGGGACTAGCGGGCGCAATGAGCAGTTCTTC. Protein product: CASSLDGTSGRNEQFF.

This clonotype came up a few times. The chain is built from TRBV4-3 and TRBJ1-1, with D perhaps TRBD1 (5 bases). CDR1 is LGHNA, CDR2 YSLEER, per germline. V lost 0 bases and J lost 4, with 12 bases in between. The CDR3 covers 15 residues. Here the CDR3 reads CASSQDPQGLTEAFF. CDR3 DNA: TGCGCCAGCAGCCAAGATCCTCAGGGCCTCACTGAAGCTTTCTTT.

This clonotype occurred a few times. This chain uses TRBV12-3 or TRBV12-4 with TRBJ2-5; TRBD2 matches 7 bases. This CDR3 region has 11 residues. V shed 10 bases, J shed 3 bases, and the junction held 2 bases outside the gene matches. This CDR3 reads CATRGEETQYF. The CDR3 DNA sequence: TGTGCCACCCGGGGGGAAGAGACCCAGTACTTC.

Only a few counts were recorded for this clonotype. The rearrangement links TRBV3-1 to TRBJ1-1, with no clear D. Per the germline V gene, CDR1 is LGHDT and CDR2 is YNNKEL (reference sequence). V dropped 1 base and J dropped 4 bases, with 13 bases sitting between them. The CDR3 loop spans 15 amino acids. CDR3 bases: TGTGCCAGCAGCCAAGTTATCCCGGTCGGCACTGAAGCTTTCTTT. Translated: CASSQVIPVGTEAFF.

For the CDR3, the DNA is TGTGCCAGCAGTTCTAGCGGGAGGTACGAGCAGTACTTC. This encodes CASSSSGRYEQYF. The V gene is TRBV12-3 or TRBV12-4, the J gene TRBJ2-7; 11 positions match TRBD2. The CDR3 is 13 residues long. J was trimmed by 4 bases and V by 4 bases; bases with no gene match: 0.

The rearrangement links TRBV7-9 to TRBJ1-2, with TRBD1 as a possible D gene (5 bases). V was clipped by 2 bases and J by 5 bases, with 18 bases between them. Germline CDR1 SEHNR, CDR2 FQNEAQ (reference sequence). The CDR3 extends over 16 amino acids. The CDR3 sequence: CASSLSAWGSSYGYTF. The DNA of the CDR3 is TGTGCCAGCAGCTTAAGTGCCTGGGGCAGTTCGTATGGCTACACCTTC.

This clonotype was counted between two and nine times. The chain has TRBV24-1 and TRBJ2-1, with 10 bases that match TRBD2. The CDR3 is 18 residues long. CDR1 and CDR2 from the germline V gene are KGHDR and SFDVKD. V shed 2 bases, J shed 0 bases, and the junction held 6 bases outside the gene matches. The CDR3: CATSDSGLAENSYNEQFF. CDR3 DNA sequence: TGTGCCACCAGTGATTCCGGACTAGCGGAAAACTCCTACAATGAGCAGTTCTTC.

The sample holds many counts of this clonotype. The V call is TRBV4-3, the J call TRBJ2-2, with D possibly matching TRBD2 (6 bases). The CDR3 loop spans 15 amino acids. With 4 bases removed from V and 3 bases from J, the gap between germline ends came to 12 bases. The V gene's germline CDR1 is LGHNA and CDR2 YSLEER. The CDR3 sequence is CASSPGVGDTGELFF. DNA for the CDR3: TGCGCCAGCAGCCCGGGGGTAGGGGACACCGGGGAGCTGTTTTTT.

This clonotype was detected a few times. The chain has TRBV20-1 and TRBJ2-1; D may be TRBD2 (5 bases). The CDR3 extends over 15 amino acids. The V and J ends lost 1 base and 5 bases respectively, with 15 bases between them. CDR1 is DFQATT, CDR2 SNEGSKA, per germline (reference sequence). CDR3 in amino acids: CSARGASFVHNEQFF. CDR3 in DNA: TGCAGTGCTAGAGGGGCTAGCTTTGTCCACAATGAGCAGTTCTTC.

This clonotype has just a few counts. The chain carries TRBV6-2 or TRBV6-3 and TRBJ2-2; the D gene is possibly TRBD1 (7 bases). V was clipped by 5 bases and J by 5 bases, with 21 bases between them. The CDR3 length is 17 residues. Germline loops: CDR1 MNHEY, CDR2 SVGEGT. This chain's CDR3 is CASSPPRERGPTGELFF. The DNA for the CDR3 is TGTGCCAGCAGTCCCCCTCGGGAGAGGGGGCCAACCGGGGAGCTGTTTTTT.

The V call is TRBV20-1, the J call TRBJ2-5, with 9 bases identical to TRBD2. Trimming removed 3 bases from V and 5 bases from J; junction bases left unmatched: 10. Germline CDR1 is DFQATT and CDR2 is SNEGSKA (reference sequence). This CDR3 comprises 15 residues. The CDR3 here is CSASQGGGGFETQYF. As DNA, the CDR3 is TGCAGTGCTAGCCAAGGCGGGGGGGGCTTCGAGACCCAGTACTTC.

This clonotype was counted at least ten times. The chain links TRBV20-1 to TRBJ2-7, with D possibly being TRBD1 or TRBD2 (7 bases each). This CDR3 comprises 14 residues. The germline V and J ends were trimmed by 5 bases and 4 bases, with 18 bases remaining between them. Germline loops: CDR1 DFQATT, CDR2 SNEGSKA (reference sequence). This CDR3 reads CSARQQGRGYEQYF. The CDR3 DNA sequence: TGCAGTGCTCGACAACAGGGGAGGGGATACGAGCAGTACTTC.

The V and J genes are TRBV2 and TRBJ1-4, with 9 bases matching TRBD1. V was clipped by 4 bases and J by 4 bases; unmatched bases: 13. The CDR3 totals 18 residues. Germline CDR1 SNHLY, CDR2 FYNNEI. The CDR3 DNA reads as TGTGCCAGCAGTGCCCGAAGTCCCGGGACAGGGATTAATGAAAAACTGTTTTTT. It specifies CASSARSPGTGINEKLFF.